This TCR beta chain is from a study of spatial heterogeneity in lung cancer. General study points: It was found that expanded intratumoral alpha and beta TCR counts tracked tumor mutation counts.

Indicated time point: sample taken at primary tumor resection. One entry per CDR3 protein, called by TCRdb with MiXCR from the 5' RACE reads. The table lists roughly 28,000 distinct CDR3 sequences, roughly 7.4% of them singletons, with around 26% in the top ten. In its sample, this clonotype was seen many times. Its target is not known. J was trimmed by 2 bases and V by 0 bases; bases with no gene match: 13. CDR3 length: 18 residues. Germline lookup yields CDR1 DFQATT and CDR2 SNEGSKA (reference sequence). The receptor comes from a male donor with early-stage non-small cell lung cancer. This chain links TRBV20-1 with TRBJ1-1, with 9 positions matching TRBD1. Sequences were derived from lung tumor tissue, sampled at surgery. This CDR3 is CSARDRAVGQGRNTEAFF. CDR3 in DNA: TGCAGTGCTAGAGATCGGGCCGTGGGACAGGGACGAAACACTGAAGCTTTCTTT.